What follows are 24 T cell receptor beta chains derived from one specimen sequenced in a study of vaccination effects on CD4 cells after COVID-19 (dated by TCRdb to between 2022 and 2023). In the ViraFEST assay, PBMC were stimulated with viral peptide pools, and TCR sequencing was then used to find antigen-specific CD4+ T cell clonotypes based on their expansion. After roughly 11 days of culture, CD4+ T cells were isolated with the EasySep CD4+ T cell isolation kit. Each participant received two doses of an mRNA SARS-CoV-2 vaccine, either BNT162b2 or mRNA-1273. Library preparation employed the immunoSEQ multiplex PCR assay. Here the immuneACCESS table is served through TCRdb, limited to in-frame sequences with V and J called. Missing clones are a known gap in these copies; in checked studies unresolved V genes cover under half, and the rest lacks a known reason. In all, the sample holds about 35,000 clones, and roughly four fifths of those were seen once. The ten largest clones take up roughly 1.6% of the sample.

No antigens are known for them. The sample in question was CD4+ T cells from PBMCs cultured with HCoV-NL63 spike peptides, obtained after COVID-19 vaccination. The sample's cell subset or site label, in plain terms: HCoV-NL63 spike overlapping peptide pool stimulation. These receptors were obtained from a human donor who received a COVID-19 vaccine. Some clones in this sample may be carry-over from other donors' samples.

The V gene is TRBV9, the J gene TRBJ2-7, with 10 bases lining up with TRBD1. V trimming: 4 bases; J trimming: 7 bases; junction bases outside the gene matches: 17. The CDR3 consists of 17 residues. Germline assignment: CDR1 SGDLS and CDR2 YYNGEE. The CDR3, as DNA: TGTGCCAGCAGCTCAACCCTCCGGGACAGGGGCGCGGAAGAGCAGTACGTC. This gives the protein CASSSTLRDRGAEEQYV.

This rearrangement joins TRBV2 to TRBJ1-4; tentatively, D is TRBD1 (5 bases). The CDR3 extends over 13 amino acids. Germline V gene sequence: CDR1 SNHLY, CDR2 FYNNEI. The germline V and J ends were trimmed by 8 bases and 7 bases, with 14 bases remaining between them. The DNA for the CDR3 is TGTGCCAGCTTGGGACCCGGACGTGAAAAACTGTTTTTT. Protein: CASLGPGREKLFF.

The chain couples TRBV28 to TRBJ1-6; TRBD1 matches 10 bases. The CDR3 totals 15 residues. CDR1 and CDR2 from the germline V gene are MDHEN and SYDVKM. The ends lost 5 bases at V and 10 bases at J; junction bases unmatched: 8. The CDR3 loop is CASSLAGTGDSPLHF. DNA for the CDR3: TGTGCCAGCAGTCTCGCCGGGACAGGGGACTCACCCCTCCACTTT.

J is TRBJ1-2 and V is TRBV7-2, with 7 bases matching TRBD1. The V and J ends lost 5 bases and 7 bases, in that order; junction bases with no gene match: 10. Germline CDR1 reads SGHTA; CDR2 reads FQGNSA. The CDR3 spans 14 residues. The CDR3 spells CASSRGQETAGYTF. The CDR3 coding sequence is TGTGCCAGCAGCCGCGGACAGGAGACTGCTGGCTACACCTTC.

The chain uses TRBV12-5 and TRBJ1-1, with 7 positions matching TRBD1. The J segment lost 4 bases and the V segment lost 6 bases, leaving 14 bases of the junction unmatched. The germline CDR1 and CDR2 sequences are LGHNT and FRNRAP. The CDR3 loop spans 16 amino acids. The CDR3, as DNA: TGTGCTAGTGGCCTCCGACAGGGAACTAGTTTCACTGAAGCTTTCTTT. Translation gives CASGLRQGTSFTEAFF. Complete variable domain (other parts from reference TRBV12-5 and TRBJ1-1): DARVTQTPRHKVTEMGQEVTMRCQPILGHNTVFWYRQTMMQGLELLAYFRNRAPLDDSGMPKDRFSAEMPDATLATLKIQPSEPRDSAVYFCASGLRQGTSFTEAFFGQGTRLTVV.

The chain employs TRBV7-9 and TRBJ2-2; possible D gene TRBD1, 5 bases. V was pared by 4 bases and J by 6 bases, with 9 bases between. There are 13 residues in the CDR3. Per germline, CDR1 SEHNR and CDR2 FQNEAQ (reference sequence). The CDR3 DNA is TGTGCCAGCAGCTCTAGGGGCGCCGGGGAGCTGTTTTTT. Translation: CASSSRGAGELFF.

This CDR3 reads CACSLGTGSYNEQFF. Written as DNA, the CDR3 is TGTGCCTGCTCCCTTGGGACAGGGTCTTACAATGAGCAGTTCTTC. The chain recombines TRBV30 with TRBJ2-1; 9 bases align to TRBD1. From germline, CDR1 is GTSNPN and CDR2 SVGIG (reference sequence). The length of the CDR3 is 15 residues. V lost 6 bases to trimming and J lost 4 bases; unmatched junction nucleotides: 10.

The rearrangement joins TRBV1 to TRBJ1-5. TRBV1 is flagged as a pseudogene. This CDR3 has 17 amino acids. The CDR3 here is CTSSQDPTGAGNQPQHF. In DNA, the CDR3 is TGCACCAGCAGCCAAGATCCCACGGGGGCCGGCAATCAGCCCCAGCATTTT.

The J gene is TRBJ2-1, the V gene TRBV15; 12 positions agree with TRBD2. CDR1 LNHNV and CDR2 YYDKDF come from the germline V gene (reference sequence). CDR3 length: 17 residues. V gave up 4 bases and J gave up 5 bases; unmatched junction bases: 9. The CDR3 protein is CATSKAPWTSGDNEQFF. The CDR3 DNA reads TGTGCCACCAGCAAGGCCCCCTGGACTAGCGGGGACAATGAGCAGTTCTTC.

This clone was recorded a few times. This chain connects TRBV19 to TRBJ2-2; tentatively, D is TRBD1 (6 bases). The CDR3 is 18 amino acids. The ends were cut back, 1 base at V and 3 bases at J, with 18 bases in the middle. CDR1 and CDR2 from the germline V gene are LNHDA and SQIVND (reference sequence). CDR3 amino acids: CASSIVKVQGAYTGELFF. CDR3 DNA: TGTGCCAGTAGTATAGTAAAAGTACAGGGCGCGTACACCGGGGAGCTGTTTTTT.

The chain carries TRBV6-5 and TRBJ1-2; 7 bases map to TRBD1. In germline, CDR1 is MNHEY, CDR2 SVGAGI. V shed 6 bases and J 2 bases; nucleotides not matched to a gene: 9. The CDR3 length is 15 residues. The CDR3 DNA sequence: TGTGCCAGCAGCATCCACAGGGGCGCGAACTATGGCTACACCTTC. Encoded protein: CASSIHRGANYGYTF.

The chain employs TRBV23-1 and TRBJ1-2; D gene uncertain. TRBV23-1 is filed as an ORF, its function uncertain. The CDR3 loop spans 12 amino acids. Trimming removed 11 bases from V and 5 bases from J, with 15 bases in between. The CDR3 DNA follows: TGCGCCCCCCCGAAACCCGTTTATGGCTACACCTTC. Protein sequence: CAPPKPVYGYTF.

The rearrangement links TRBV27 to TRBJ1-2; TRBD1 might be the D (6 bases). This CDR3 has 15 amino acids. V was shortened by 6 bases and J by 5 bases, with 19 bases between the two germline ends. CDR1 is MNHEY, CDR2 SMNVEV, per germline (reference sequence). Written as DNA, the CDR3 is TGTGCCAGCAGCCCCAAGGGGGTGGGAATATATGGCTACACCTTC. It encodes CASSPKGVGIYGYTF.

CDR3 nucleotides: TGTGCCAGCAGCCTCGCAGGGACCTCTGACTATGGCTACACCTTC. This sequence encodes CASSLAGTSDYGYTF. The rearrangement links TRBV9 to TRBJ1-2; maybe TRBD1 (5 bases). From germline, CDR1 is SGDLS and CDR2 YYNGEE. The V and J ends lost 4 bases and 3 bases respectively, with 16 bases between them. The CDR3 has 15 residues.

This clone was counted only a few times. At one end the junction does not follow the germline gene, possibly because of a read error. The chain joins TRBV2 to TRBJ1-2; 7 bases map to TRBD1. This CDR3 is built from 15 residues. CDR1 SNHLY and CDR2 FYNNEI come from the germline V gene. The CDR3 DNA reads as TGTGCCAGCAGTGAGTGGGGTGGGACAGTTGGTCTTGGAGACTTC. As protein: CASSEWGGTVGLGDF.

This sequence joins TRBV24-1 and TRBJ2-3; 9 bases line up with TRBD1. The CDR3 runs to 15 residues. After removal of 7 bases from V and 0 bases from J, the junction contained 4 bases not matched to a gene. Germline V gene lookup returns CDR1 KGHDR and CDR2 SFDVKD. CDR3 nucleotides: TGTGCCACCAGGGACAGGGGCGGGAGCACAGATACGCAGTATTTT. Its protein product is CATRDRGGSTDTQYF.

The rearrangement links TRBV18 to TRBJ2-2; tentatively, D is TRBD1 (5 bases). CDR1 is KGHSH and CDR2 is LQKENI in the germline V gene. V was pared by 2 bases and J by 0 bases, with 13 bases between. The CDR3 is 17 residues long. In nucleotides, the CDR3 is TGTGCCAGCTCACCAGGACAAGTCGGCGCGAACACCGGGGAGCTGTTTTTT. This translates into CASSPGQVGANTGELFF.

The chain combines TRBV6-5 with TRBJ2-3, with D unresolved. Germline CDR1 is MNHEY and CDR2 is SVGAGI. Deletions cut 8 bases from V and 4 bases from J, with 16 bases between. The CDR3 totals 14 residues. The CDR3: CASQRASEADTQYF. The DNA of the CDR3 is TGTGCCAGCCAGCGCGCCAGTGAAGCAGATACGCAGTATTTT.

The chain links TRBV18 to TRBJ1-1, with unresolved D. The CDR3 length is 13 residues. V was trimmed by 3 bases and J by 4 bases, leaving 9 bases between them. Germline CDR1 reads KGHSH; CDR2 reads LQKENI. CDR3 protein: CASSPPTGTEAFF. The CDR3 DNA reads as TGTGCCAGCTCACCTCCGACGGGCACTGAAGCTTTCTTT.

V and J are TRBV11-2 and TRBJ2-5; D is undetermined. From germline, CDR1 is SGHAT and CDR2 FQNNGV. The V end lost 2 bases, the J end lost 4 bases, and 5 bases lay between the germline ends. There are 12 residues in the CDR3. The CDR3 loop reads CASSLWRETQYF. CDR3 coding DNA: TGTGCCAGCAGCTTATGGAGAGAGACCCAGTACTTC.

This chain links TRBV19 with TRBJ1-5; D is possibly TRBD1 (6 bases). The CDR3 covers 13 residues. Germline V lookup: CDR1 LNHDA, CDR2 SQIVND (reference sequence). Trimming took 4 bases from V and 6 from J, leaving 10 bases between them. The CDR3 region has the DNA TGTGCCAGTAGTAGAACAGGGAGTCAGCCCCAGCATTTT. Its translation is CASSRTGSQPQHF.

The DNA of the CDR3 is TGTGCCAGCAGTGACTGGGACACCAGCTACGAGCAGTACGTC. Amino acid sequence: CASSDWDTSYEQYV. The gene calls are TRBV6-4 and TRBJ2-7; the D gene is possibly TRBD1 (6 bases). This CDR3 region has 14 residues. The germline V gene has CDR1 MRHNA and CDR2 SNTAGT. V was pared by 1 base and J by 3 bases, with 10 bases between.

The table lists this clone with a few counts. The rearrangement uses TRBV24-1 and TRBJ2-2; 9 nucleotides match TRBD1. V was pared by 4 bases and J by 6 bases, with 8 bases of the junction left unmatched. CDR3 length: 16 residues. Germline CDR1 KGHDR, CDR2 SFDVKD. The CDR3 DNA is TGTGCCACCAGTGACTACGGACAGGGGATTTCCGGGGAGCTGTTTTTT. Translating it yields CATSDYGQGISGELFF.

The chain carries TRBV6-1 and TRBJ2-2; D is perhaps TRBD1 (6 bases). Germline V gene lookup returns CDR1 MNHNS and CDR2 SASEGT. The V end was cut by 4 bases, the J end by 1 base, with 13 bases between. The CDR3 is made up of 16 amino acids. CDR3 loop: CASSVLGHLNTGELFF. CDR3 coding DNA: TGTGCCAGCAGTGTGTTGGGACACCTGAACACCGGGGAGCTGTTTTTT.